This T cell receptor beta chain was obtained from a study of Graves' ophthalmopathy and Graves' hyperthyroidism. This CDR3 contains 15 residues. Germline values: CDR1 KGHDR, CDR2 SFDVKD. Remarks on this clonotype: Mismatch with germline at one junction end may stem from a read error.

CDR3 regions of TCR beta were amplified from RNA transcripts. HTBI primers primed a first-round RT-PCR, and a second-round multiplex PCR followed. A single record per CDR3 protein comes from TCRdb applying MiXCR to the multiplex PCR reads. The table lists almost 750,000 distinct CDR3 sequences, approximately 40% of them singletons. The study excluded patients with other autoimmune diseases, uncontrolled infections, pregnancy or lactation. A diagnosis was made from clinical symptoms together with serum thyroxine, TRAb, thyroid ultrasound and orbital computed tomography. The chain uses TRBV24-1 and TRBJ1-5; weak D call: TRBD1 (5 bases). Sequenced material: peripheral blood. The TCR was taken from an adult man with Graves' ophthalmopathy. The chain's CDR3 is CASSLSGDFNQPQHF. The CDR3 bases are TGTGCCAGCAGTTTGTCCGGGGACTTCAATCAGCCCCAGCATTTT.